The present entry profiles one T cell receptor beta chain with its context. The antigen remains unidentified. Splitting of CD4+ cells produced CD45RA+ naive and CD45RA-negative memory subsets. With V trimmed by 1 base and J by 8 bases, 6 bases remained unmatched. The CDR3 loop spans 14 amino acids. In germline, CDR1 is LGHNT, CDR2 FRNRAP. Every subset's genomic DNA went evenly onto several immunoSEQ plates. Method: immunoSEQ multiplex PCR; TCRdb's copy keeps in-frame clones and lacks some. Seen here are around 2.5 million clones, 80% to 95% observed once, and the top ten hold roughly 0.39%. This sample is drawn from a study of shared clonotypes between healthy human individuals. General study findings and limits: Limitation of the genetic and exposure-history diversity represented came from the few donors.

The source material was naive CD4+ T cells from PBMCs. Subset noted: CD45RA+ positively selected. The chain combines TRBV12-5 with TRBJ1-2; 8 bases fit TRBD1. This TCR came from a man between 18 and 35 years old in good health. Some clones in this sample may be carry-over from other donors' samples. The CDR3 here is CASGLGQGLRGYTF. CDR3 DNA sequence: TGTGCTAGTGGTTTGGGACAGGGGTTACGGGGCTACACCTTC. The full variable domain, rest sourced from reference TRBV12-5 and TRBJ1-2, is DARVTQTPRHKVTEMGQEVTMRCQPILGHNTVFWYRQTMMQGLELLAYFRNRAPLDDSGMPKDRFSAEMPDATLATLKIQPSEPRDSAVYFCASGLGQGLRGYTFGSGTRLTVV.